This is a list of T cell receptor beta chains from one sample in a study of T-cell reconstitution after alpha-beta-depleted transplantation in children. TCRdb itself ran the PCR reads through MiXCR, one entry per CDR3 protein. Of around 500,000 distinct CDR3 sequences detected, roughly 23% appear once; the ten largest clones hold roughly 13%. The material was PBMCs, mostly from graft donor cells, obtained 360 days after TCRalphabeta/CD19-depleted stem cell transplant. These receptors all come from a boy under three years old who had a stem cell transplant for acute myeloid leukemia, so the T cells may come from the graft donor. Each CDR3 is given with its conserved first and last residue. D genes are given only for firm matches. Where a row states a size, it is once, few, many or the class of an expanded clone; other rows omit it.

many,TRBV2,NA,TRBJ2-2,TGTGCCAGCAGTGAATCACAGGGAGGGAACGGGGAGCTGTTTTTT,CASSESQGGNGELFF
NA,TRBV7-9,NA,TRBJ2-5,TGTGCCAGCAGCTTAGATGTAGCGGAGGGAGAGACCCAGTACTTC,CASSLDVAEGETQYF
NA,TRBV6-5,NA,TRBJ2-7,TGTGCCAGCAGTTACGGCAGGGGTGGGTACGAGCAGTACTTC,CASSYGRGGYEQYF
few,TRBV4-1,NA,TRBJ2-5,TGCGCCAGCAGCCAAGATGGGGTCCAAGAGACCCAGTACTTC,CASSQDGVQETQYF
many,TRBV29-1,NA,TRBJ2-7,TGCAGCGCCCTGACTGACGCAATTTACGAGCAGTACTTC,CSALTDAIYEQYF
few,TRBV19,NA,TRBJ1-5,TGTGCCAGTAAATTAGGGGTGGGTAATCAGCCCCAGCATTTT,CASKLGVGNQPQHF
many,TRBV29-1,TRBD1,TRBJ2-2,TGCAGCGTTGGACAGGGAACCAACACCGGGGAGCTGTTTTTT,CSVGQGTNTGELFF
NA,TRBV5-6,TRBD1,TRBJ2-2,TGTGCCAGCAGCCCCAGACAGGGGTCGAACACCGGGGAGCTGTTTTTT,CASSPRQGSNTGELFF
many,TRBV20-1,TRBD1,TRBJ1-6,TGCAGTGCTAGCCTTAACAGGGGGCTTTCACCCCTCCACTTT,CSASLNRGLSPLHF
NA,TRBV5-1,NA,TRBJ2-3,TGCGCCAGCAGCTTGACTATCGGCACAGATACGCAGTATTTT,CASSLTIGTDTQYF
few,TRBV20-1,NA,TRBJ2-2,TGCAGTGTGGGACGACAGTCCCCGAGGACCGGGGAGCTGTTTTTT,CSVGRQSPRTGELFF
NA,TRBV20-1,TRBD1,TRBJ2-1,TGCAGTGCTAGGTGGCAGGGGGCTGGGAGTGAGCAGTTCTTC,CSARWQGAGSEQFF
once,TRBV7-9,TRBD1,TRBJ2-3,TGTGCCAGCAGCTTAGTCGGCAGGGGGCCCATAGATACGCAGTATTTT,CASSLVGRGPIDTQYF
many,TRBV7-2,NA,TRBJ2-5,TGCGCCAGCAGCTTGGCAGGGCCTCAAGAGACCCAGTACTTC,CASSLAGPQETQYF
few,TRBV5-1,NA,TRBJ2-6,TGCGCCAGCAGCCCGGTCCCCTCTGGGGCCAACGTCCTGACTTTC,CASSPVPSGANVLTF
many,TRBV9,NA,TRBJ1-3,TGTGCCAGCAGCCGAAGCGGTGGGGAAGGAAACACCATATATTTT,CASSRSGGEGNTIYF
many,TRBV5-5,NA,TRBJ2-5,TGTGCCAGCAGCCGTTTAGGGGCCAAAGAGACCCAGTACTTC,CASSRLGAKETQYF
many,TRBV15,TRBD1,TRBJ2-1,TGTGCCACCAGCAGAGACCTTAGGACAGGGCATGAGCAGTTCTTC,CATSRDLRTGHEQFF
NA,TRBV5-1,NA,TRBJ1-2,TGCGCCAGCAGCGAGTCCCCGCTCTCGGGCTATGGCTACACCTTC,CASSESPLSGYGYTF
few,TRBV4-1,NA,TRBJ2-1,TGCGCCAGCAGCCAAGAAGGCACGGGTGAGCAGTTCTTC,CASSQEGTGEQFF
few,TRBV5-1,NA,TRBJ2-1,TGCGCCAGCAGCTCAAACAGGGCAGCAAACAATGAGCAGTTCTTC,CASSSNRAANNEQFF
NA,TRBV12-3/TRBV12-4,NA,TRBJ2-7,TGTGCCAGCAGTTTAGTGGGGGCGGGCCCCTACGAGCAGTACTTC,CASSLVGAGPYEQYF
NA,TRBV20-1,NA,TRBJ2-6,TGCAGTGCTCCCATCGACAGCCCTCGGGTCCTGACTTTC,CSAPIDSPRVLTF
many,TRBV6-5,NA,TRBJ2-4,TGTGCCAGCAGTTATCTGGGGGGCGAGACCAAAAACATTCAGTACTTC,CASSYLGGETKNIQYF
few,TRBV20-1,NA,TRBJ1-5,TGCAGTGCTTCAAAACAGGGACCTAGCAATCAGCCCCAGCATTTT,CSASKQGPSNQPQHF
NA,TRBV6-6,NA,TRBJ2-2,TGTGCCAGCAAAAGTGGGAACACCGGGGAGCTGTTTTTT,CASKSGNTGELFF
NA,TRBV20-1,NA,TRBJ2-2,TGCAGTGCTAGAGCTAGGGCGAACACCGGGGAGCTGTTTTTT,CSARARANTGELFF
NA,TRBV6-5,NA,TRBJ2-5,TGTGCCAGCAGTTACTCGAGCCAGCCGTCCCGCGAGACCCAGTACTTC,CASSYSSQPSRETQYF
few,TRBV6-5,NA,TRBJ1-1,TGTGCCAGCAGTTACTGGAGCGAGGGCAGTGAAGCTTTCTTT,CASSYWSEGSEAFF
many,TRBV20-1,TRBD1,TRBJ2-3,TGCAGTGCTAGCCCCCTCAGGGGGCTCGCAGATACGCAGTATTTT,CSASPLRGLADTQYF
NA,TRBV5-1,NA,TRBJ2-1,TGCGCCAGCAGCTCGGACCCGGGACAATACTCCTACAATGAGCAGTTCTTC,CASSSDPGQYSYNEQFF
few,TRBV28,NA,TRBJ2-6,TGTGCCAGCGCAAACAGGCGCTCTGGGGCCAACGTCCTGACTTTC,CASANRRSGANVLTF
many,TRBV7-9,NA,TRBJ1-1,TGTGCCAGCAGCCCGGGACGGAGCAACACTGAAGCTTTCTTT,CASSPGRSNTEAFF
NA,TRBV7-6,NA,TRBJ2-3,TGTGCCAGCAGCTGGGCCGGAGATACGCAGTATTTT,CASSWAGDTQYF
many,TRBV10-3,NA,TRBJ2-5,TGTGCCATCAGTGGGACAGCGCAAGAGACCCAGTACTTC,CAISGTAQETQYF
few,TRBV20-1,TRBD1,TRBJ1-1,TGCAGTGCCGTACCCGGACAGGGTTGGACTGAAGCTTTCTTT,CSAVPGQGWTEAFF
many,TRBV20-1,NA,TRBJ2-4,TGCAGTGCTATCCCCTCCTTAGCCAAAAACATTCAGTACTTC,CSAIPSLAKNIQYF
many,TRBV10-3,NA,TRBJ2-7,TGTGCCATCAGTGCGGAGAGGCAGACAGCCTACGAGCAGTACTTC,CAISAERQTAYEQYF
many,TRBV4-1,TRBD1,TRBJ2-1,TGCGCCAGCAGCCACCCCAGACAGGGGGCTAATGAGCAGTTCTTC,CASSHPRQGANEQFF
few,TRBV20-1,TRBD2,TRBJ2-1,TGCAGTGCTAGAGATATTCCCGGGACTAGCGAGGGTGAGCAGTTCTTC,CSARDIPGTSEGEQFF
NA,TRBV7-6,NA,TRBJ2-7,TGTGCCAGCAGCTTTGCAGCGGACTACGAGCAGTACTTC,CASSFAADYEQYF
few,TRBV20-1,NA,TRBJ2-2,TGCAGTGCCCCCCTAGGCACCGGGGAGCTGTTTTTT,CSAPLGTGELFF
many,TRBV6-5,NA,TRBJ2-1,TGTGCCAGCAGTTACTCGAGGGGGAATGAGCAGTTCTTC,CASSYSRGNEQFF
many,TRBV12-3/TRBV12-4,NA,TRBJ2-3,TGTGCCAGCAGTGTGACCACAGATACGCAGTATTTT,CASSVTTDTQYF
NA,TRBV20-1,NA,TRBJ2-1,TGCAGTGCCCCGCCCCCCTCTAGTTTTGAGCAGTTCTTC,CSAPPPSSFEQFF
NA,TRBV13,NA,TRBJ1-1,TGTGCCAGCAGCTTCACAGAGGGACAAGCGAACACTGAAGCTTTCTTT,CASSFTEGQANTEAFF
few,TRBV29-1,TRBD2,TRBJ2-3,TGCAGCGCGCTAGCGGGGTTATCAGATACGCAGTATTTT,CSALAGLSDTQYF
few,TRBV20-1,TRBD1,TRBJ2-3,TGCAGTGCTAGAGATTCCCTCGACAGGGCAGATACGCAGTATTTT,CSARDSLDRADTQYF
NA,TRBV20-1,NA,TRBJ1-2,TGCAGTGTCCTAATCATGCCGAGCTATGGCTACACCTTC,CSVLIMPSYGYTF
few,TRBV12-3/TRBV12-4,TRBD1,TRBJ2-3,TGTGCCAGCAGTTCCGCAGACAGGGGCGCAGATACGCAGTATTTT,CASSSADRGADTQYF
NA,TRBV6-1,TRBD1,TRBJ2-2,TGTGCCAGCACTGGGACAGGGGGCGCTTTGAACACCGGGGAGCTGTTTTTT,CASTGTGGALNTGELFF
NA,TRBV4-3,TRBD1,TRBJ2-3,TGCGCCAGCAGCCGAGATTCAGGGGGAGATACGCAGTATTTT,CASSRDSGGDTQYF
few,TRBV7-7,NA,TRBJ2-1,TGTGCCAGCAGCCCGCAACCCGGACGGGCCAGTGAGCAGTTCTTC,CASSPQPGRASEQFF
NA,TRBV4-1,TRBD1,TRBJ1-1,TGCGCCAGCAGCCAAGATTGGACAGGGCATTACACTGAAGCTTTCTTT,CASSQDWTGHYTEAFF
many,TRBV7-2,TRBD2,TRBJ2-1,TGTGCCAGCAGCTTCTATCGGGGGGGCCTGAGCAATGAGCAGTTCTTC,CASSFYRGGLSNEQFF
many,TRBV7-9,NA,TRBJ2-3,TGTGCCAGCAGCGACCGACAGGGACTTACCTCAGATACGCAGTATTTT,CASSDRQGLTSDTQYF
NA,TRBV20-1,NA,TRBJ2-5,TGCAGTGCTACTCCACAGGGTAGCCAAGAGACCCAGTACTTC,CSATPQGSQETQYF
many,TRBV10-3,TRBD1,TRBJ2-1,TGTGCCATCAGTGATCAAGGACAGGGGGGGGAGTTCTTC,CAISDQGQGGEFF
few,TRBV4-2,NA,TRBJ2-1,TGTGCCAGCAGCCAAGTAGGGGATGAGCAGTTCTTC,CASSQVGDEQFF
many,TRBV29-1,NA,TRBJ2-1,TGCAGCGTTGACGCAAGTAGCTCCTACAATGAGCAGTTCTTC,CSVDASSSYNEQFF